The 5 T cell receptor beta chains listed next were all sequenced from one sample in a study of glioma-infiltrating T cells after dendritic cell vaccination. Time point defined: after dendritic cell vaccination, including at tumor progression/relapse. Sequencing was performed with immunoSEQ multiplex PCR; in TCRdb, only in-frame clones are kept and a portion is missing. The sample comprises 85,000 to 100,000 clones, 81% of which are singletons, and less than 2.5% rests with the top ten. This specimen was blood, taken after dendritic cell vaccination. These receptors originate from a human donor with glioblastoma.

V and J are TRBV9 and TRBJ2-5; D perhaps matches TRBD2 (6 bases). Germline loops: CDR1 SGDLS, CDR2 YYNGEE. The CDR3 contains 14 residues. The V end lost 1 base, the J end lost 7 bases, and 14 bases lay between the germline ends. The CDR3 DNA sequence: TGTGCCAGCAGCGTACAGGCGGGGTATGGGACCCAGTACTTC. Protein sequence: CASSVQAGYGTQYF.

The rearrangement uses TRBV5-6 and TRBJ1-2, with TRBD1 as a possible D gene (5 bases). Trimming removed 1 base from V and 2 bases from J, with 9 bases in between. The CDR3 contains 14 residues. Per germline, CDR1 SGHDT and CDR2 YYEEEE. The CDR3 DNA follows: TGTGCCAGCAGCTTGAGTAGGGGAAACTATGGCTACACCTTC. Translation: CASSLSRGNYGYTF.

This clone appeared a single time. J is TRBJ2-1 and V is TRBV19, with D perhaps matching TRBD2 (5 bases). Germline lookup yields CDR1 LNHDA and CDR2 SQIVND (reference sequence). V was trimmed by 4 bases and J by 4 bases, leaving 20 bases between them. The CDR3 has 17 amino acids. The CDR3 region has the DNA TGTGCCAGTAGTACACCTACGGGGAGCCATTATTACAATGAGCAGTTCTTC. Translating gives CASSTPTGSHYYNEQFF.

The chain has TRBV29-1 and TRBJ1-1, with TRBD1 as a possible D gene (6 bases). The length of the CDR3 is 13 residues. Germline V lookup: CDR1 SQVTM, CDR2 ANQGSEA. V lost 5 bases and J 4 bases, leaving 14 bases between the germline ends. CDR3 residues: CSVLPLRGTEAFF. The DNA for the CDR3 is TGCAGCGTTTTGCCTCTCAGGGGCACTGAAGCTTTCTTT.

The chain uses TRBV30 and TRBJ1-4; D may be TRBD1 (5 bases). This CDR3 contains 15 residues. V lost 5 bases to trimming and J lost 1 base, with 14 bases between them. Germline V CDR1 and CDR2: GTSNPN, SVGIG (reference sequence). The CDR3 spells CAWDKGDVTNEKLFF. CDR3 coding DNA: TGTGCCTGGGATAAAGGGGATGTAACTAATGAAAAACTGTTTTTT.